Reported below is one T cell receptor beta chain. What it binds is unknown. Profiled with immunoSEQ multiplex PCR; TCRdb holds only in-frame clones, not every one. The data show 60,000 to 75,000 clones, 90% to 95% seen once. This sample is drawn from a study of OX40 agonist ivuxolimab in advanced cancers. In the study overall: Partial responses, seen in three patients, involved one hepatocellular carcinoma and two cutaneous melanomas. Study-level results: Clones of CD4+ and CD8+ blood T cells grew by week 6 at doses of 0.1 to 3.0 mg/kg.

Per germline, CDR1 SGHDT and CDR2 YYEEEE. There are 12 residues in the CDR3. V was trimmed by 4 bases and J by 10 bases, leaving 9 bases between them. The sequence came from an adult with an advanced solid tumor such as melanoma, head and neck, liver or kidney cancer. This sequence joins TRBV5-6 and TRBJ1-6; D is undetermined. The sequenced sample was CD4+ or CD8+ T cells sorted from blood, obtained in a trial of the OX40 agonist ivuxolimab. CDR3 coding DNA: TGTGCCAGCAGCAAAGAACTGTCACCCCTCCACTTT. Its protein product is CASSKELSPLHF. Filled out from reference TRBV5-6 and TRBJ1-6, the complete variable domain reads DAGVTQSPTHLIKTRGQQVTLRCSPKSGHDTVSWYQQALGQGPQFIFQYYEEEERQRGNFPDRFSGHQFPNYSSELNVNALLLGDSALYLCASSKELSPLHFGNGTRLTVT.